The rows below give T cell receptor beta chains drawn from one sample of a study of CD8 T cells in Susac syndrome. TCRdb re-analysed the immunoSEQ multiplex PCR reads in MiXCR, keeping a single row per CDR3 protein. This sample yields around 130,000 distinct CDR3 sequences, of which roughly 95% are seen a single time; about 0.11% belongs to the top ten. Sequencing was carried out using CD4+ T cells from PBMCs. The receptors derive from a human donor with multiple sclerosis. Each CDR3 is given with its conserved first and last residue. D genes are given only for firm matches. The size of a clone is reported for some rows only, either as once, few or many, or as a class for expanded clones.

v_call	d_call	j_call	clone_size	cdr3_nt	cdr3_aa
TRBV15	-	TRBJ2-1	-	TGTGCCACCAGCAGTCCCGGGGGGGCCAGGGGGTCCTACAATGAGCAGTTCTTC	CATSSPGGARGSYNEQFF
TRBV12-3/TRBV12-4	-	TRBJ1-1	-	TGTGCCAGCAGCCGCGAGGGGAACACTGAAGCTTTCTTT	CASSREGNTEAFF
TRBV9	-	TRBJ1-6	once	TGTGCCAGCAGCGTAGCCGGGGGCAGCTCCAATTCACCCCTCCACTTT	CASSVAGGSSNSPLHF
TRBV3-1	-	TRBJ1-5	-	TGTGCCAGCAGCCAAGGTGTCAGCGGCCAGCCCCAGCATTTT	CASSQGVSGQPQHF
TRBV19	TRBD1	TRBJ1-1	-	TGTGCCAGTAGTATGGTCCGACAGGGGGGGGCACGTGGAGCTTTCTTT	CASSMVRQGGARGAFF
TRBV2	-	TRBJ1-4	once	TGTGCCACCGACCAAACCCCGGACGGCTTGCAGAGTGAAAAACTGTTTTTT	CATDQTPDGLQSEKLFF
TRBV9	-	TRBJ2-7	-	TGTGCCAGCAGCGTATCCGGGACCACCTACGAGCAGTACTTC	CASSVSGTTYEQYF
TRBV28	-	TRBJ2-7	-	TGTGCCAGCAGTTTACCGAGCTACGAGCAGTACTTC	CASSLPSYEQYF
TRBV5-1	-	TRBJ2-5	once	TGCGCCAGCCGCCTTCTGAGCCAAGAGACCCAGTACTTC	CASRLLSQETQYF
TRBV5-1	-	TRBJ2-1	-	TGCGCCAGCAGCTTGGACAGCGTAGATGAGCAGTTCTTC	CASSLDSVDEQFF
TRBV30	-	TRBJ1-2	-	TGTGCCTGGCAAGCGACACTTACTAACTATGGCTACACCTTC	CAWQATLTNYGYTF
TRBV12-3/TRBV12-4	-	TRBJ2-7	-	TGTGCCAGCAGTTCATCGGGACGCAGCTCCTACGAGCAGTACTTC	CASSSSGRSSYEQYF
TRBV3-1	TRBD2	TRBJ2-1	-	TGTGCCAGCAGCCAAAGCGGGGTAGAAGTTGCGTTCTTC	CASSQSGVEVAFF
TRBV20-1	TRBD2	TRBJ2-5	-	TGCAGTGCTAGAGCTAGCGGGCAGGAGACCCAGTACTTC	CSARASGQETQYF
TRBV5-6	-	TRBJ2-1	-	TGTGCCAGCAGCTTGCCTTCCTGGGACTCGGACAATGAGCAGTTCTTC	CASSLPSWDSDNEQFF
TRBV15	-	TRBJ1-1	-	TGTGCCACCAGCTCAGGATTGAACACTGAAGCTTTCTTT	CATSSGLNTEAFF
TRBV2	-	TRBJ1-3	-	TGTGCCAGCAGTGGGCGTGGAAACACCATATATTTT	CASSGRGNTIYF
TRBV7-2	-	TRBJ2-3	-	TGTGCCAGCAGCTTCTCCCCGTCAGATACGCAGTATTTT	CASSFSPSDTQYF
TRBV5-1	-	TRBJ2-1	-	TGCGCCAGCAGCTACGAACCGTACAATGAGCAGTTCTTC	CASSYEPYNEQFF
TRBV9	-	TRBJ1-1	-	TGTGCCAGCAGCGTATCTACAAGCCTGAACACTGAAGCTTTCTTT	CASSVSTSLNTEAFF
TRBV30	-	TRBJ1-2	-	TGTGCCTTGGGTGGTATTGGCTACACCTTC	CALGGIGYTF
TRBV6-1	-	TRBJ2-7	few	TGTGCCAGCAGTCCACGGACAGACGAGCAGTACTTC	CASSPRTDEQYF
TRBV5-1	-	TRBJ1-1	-	TGCGCCAGCAGCTTGGGCCAGAGTGAAGCTTTCTTT	CASSLGQSEAFF
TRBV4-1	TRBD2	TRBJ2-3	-	TGCGCCAGCAGCCCGGGACTAGCGGGAGTTCTGACAGATACGCAGTATTTT	CASSPGLAGVLTDTQYF
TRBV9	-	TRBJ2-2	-	TGTGCCAGCAGCGTAGGGGTTTCCGGGGAGCTGTTTTTT	CASSVGVSGELFF
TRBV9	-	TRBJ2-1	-	TGTGCCAGCAGCGTAAGGGTCACCCCCGGGGATGAGCAGTTCTTC	CASSVRVTPGDEQFF
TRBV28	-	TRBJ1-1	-	TGTGCCAGCAGTGGCACTGAAGCTTTCTTT	CASSGTEAFF
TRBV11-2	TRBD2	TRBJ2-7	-	TGTGCCAGCAGCCCGATAGCGGGCGCCTACGAGCAGTACTTC	CASSPIAGAYEQYF
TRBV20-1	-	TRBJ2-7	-	TGCAGTGCTAGGGGGGCCAACGAGCAGTACTTC	CSARGANEQYF
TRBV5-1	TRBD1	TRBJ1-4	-	TGCGCCAGCAGCTCCTCCCGGACAGGGGGGACTAATAATGAAAAACTGTTTTTT	CASSSSRTGGTNNEKLFF
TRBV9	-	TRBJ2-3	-	TGTGCCAGCAGCGGAGGTGCCGGGACAGATACGCAGTATTTT	CASSGGAGTDTQYF
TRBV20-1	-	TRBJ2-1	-	TGCAGTGCTAGAGTACAGACGGGGCAGTTCTTC	CSARVQTGQFF
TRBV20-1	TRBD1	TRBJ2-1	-	TGCAGTGCTTCTTCTACGGGACAGGGCTACAATGAGCAGTTCTTC	CSASSTGQGYNEQFF
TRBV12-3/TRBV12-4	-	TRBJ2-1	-	TGTGCCAGCAGTCGTGGGGGTTTATCCTACAATGAGCAGTTCTTC	CASSRGGLSYNEQFF
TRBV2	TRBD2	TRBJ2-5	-	TGTGCCAGCAGCGCGACTAGCGGGAGATTCGAGACCCAGTACTTC	CASSATSGRFETQYF
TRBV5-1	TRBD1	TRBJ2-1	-	TGCGCCAGCAGCCCTTCCGGGACAGGCCACAATGAGCAGTTCTTC	CASSPSGTGHNEQFF
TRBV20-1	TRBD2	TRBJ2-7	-	TGCAGTGCTAGAAGCTCCAGGACTAGCGGGAGGGTCCTCGAAACCTACGAGCAGTACTTC	CSARSSRTSGRVLETYEQYF
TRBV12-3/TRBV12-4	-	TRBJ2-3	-	TGTGCCAGCAGTTTGGGCAGGGCAACAGATACGCAGTATTTT	CASSLGRATDTQYF
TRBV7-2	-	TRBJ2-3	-	TGTGCCAGCAGCTCCATGCAGCCCCCGGGGGATACGCAGTATTTT	CASSSMQPPGDTQYF